This TCR beta chain was retrieved from a study of CXCR3-negative and CXCR3-positive naive CD8 T cells (dated by TCRdb to the late 2010s). For the wider study: In total, about 135 million TRB reads were obtained, corresponding to roughly 1.5 +/- 0.3 million reads per library. The diversity and physicochemical repertoire analyses included some 11 donors pooled from two independent experiments. The TRBV-TRBJ cluster analysis covered naive subsets from 5 donors and memory cells from 3 donors.

Study-wide findings and limitations: Freshly isolated PBMCs were used for most assays because CXCR3 expression went down partially after cryopreservation. Because surface CD5, which is linked to self-reactivity in mice, was comparable between the naive subsets, TCR interaction strength was also inferred from TRB CDR3 physicochemical properties. TRBV-TRBJ usage was similar between naive CXCR3-negative and CXCR3-positive cells from the same donor, while memory cells showed distinct patterns. TRB CDR3s from CXCR3-positive naive cells showed higher hydrophobicity (lower Kidera factor 4), lower energy, and higher strength and volume indices than CXCR3-negative naive cells. Comparably high repertoire diversity was found in both naive subsets, whereas much lower repertoire diversity was found in memory CD8+ T cells.

Sequenced using a NextSeq 550. The Human TCR Profiling Kit (MiLaboratory) was used to prepare UMI-labeled 5' RACE TRB cDNA libraries. The full amount of extracted RNA was used for cDNA synthesis, and the full amount of resulting cDNA was used for PCR amplification. Libraries were prepared in parallel using an identical number of PCR cycles. From the authors' description of their analysis: About 50,000 +/- 10,000 unique UMI-labeled TRB cDNA molecules per library were extracted with MIGEC and MiXCR, with at least two reads per UMI required. On average, approximately 40,000 +/- 10,000 functional in-frame TRB CDR3 nucleotide clonotypes lacking stop codons were found per library. After each sample was downsampled to 5000 UMI-labeled TRB molecules, VDJtools was used to calculate diversity metrics such as normalized Shannon-Wiener and Chao1. For the central five CDR3 residues, VDJtools calculated physicochemical properties weighted by clonotype size, namely interaction energy, strength, volume and Kidera factor 4. TCRdb reprocessed the raw reads; every CDR3 protein sequence is a single record, and DNA is not supplied. TCRdb's processing, not the authors', yielded these V and J calls. This sample's clone table shows around 26,000 distinct CDR3 sequences. The ten largest clones take up approximately 3% of the sample.

A remark on this clonotype: What this receptor recognizes is not known.

For each CD8+ T cell subset, flow sorting was done in triplicate, and roughly 330,000 cells per subset went directly into RLT lysis buffer. Naive CD8+ T cells were defined stringently as CD45RO-CCR7+CD27+CD95- to exclude memory contaminants. Using standard density gradient centrifugation, peripheral blood mononuclear cells were isolated from buffy coats. A FACSAria III was used to flow-sort naive CXCR3-negative and CXCR3-positive CD8+ T cells. An RNeasy Mini Kit was used to extract total RNA from the sorted cells. According to the germline V gene, CDR1 reads SNHLY and CDR2 reads FYNNEI. Reading from cysteine to phenylalanine, the CDR3 counts 11 amino acids. No DNA was logged.

Sequencing was carried out using naive CXCR3- CD8+ T cells from blood. This sample's cell subset or site label indicates: CD45RO-CCR7+CD27+CD95- naive CD8+ T cells lacking CXCR3 (TNR3-). The TCR originated in a human donor in good health. Some clones in this sample may be carry-over from other donors' samples. The chain couples TRBV2 to TRBJ2-1. The encoded CDR3 is CASSVEFEQFF.